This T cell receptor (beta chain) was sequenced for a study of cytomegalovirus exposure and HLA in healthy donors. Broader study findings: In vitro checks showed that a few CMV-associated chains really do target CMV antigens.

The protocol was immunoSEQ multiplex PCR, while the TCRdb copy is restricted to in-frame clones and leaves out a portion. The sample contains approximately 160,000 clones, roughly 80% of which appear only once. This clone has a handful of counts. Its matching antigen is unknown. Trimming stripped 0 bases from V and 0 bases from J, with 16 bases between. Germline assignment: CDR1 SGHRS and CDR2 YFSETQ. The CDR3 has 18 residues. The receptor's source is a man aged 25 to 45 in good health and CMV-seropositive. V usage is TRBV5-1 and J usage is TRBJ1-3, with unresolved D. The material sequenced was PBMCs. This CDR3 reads CASSLGPLTESSGNTIYF. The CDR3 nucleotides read TGCGCCAGCAGCTTGGGCCCTCTAACGGAGAGCTCTGGAAACACCATATATTTT. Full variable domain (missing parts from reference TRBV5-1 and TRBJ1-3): KAGVTQTPRYLIKTRGQQVTLSCSPISGHRSVSWYQQTPGQGLQFLFEYFSETQRNKGNFPGRFSGRQFSNSRSEMNVSTLELGDSALYLCASSLGPLTESSGNTIYFGEGSWLTVV.